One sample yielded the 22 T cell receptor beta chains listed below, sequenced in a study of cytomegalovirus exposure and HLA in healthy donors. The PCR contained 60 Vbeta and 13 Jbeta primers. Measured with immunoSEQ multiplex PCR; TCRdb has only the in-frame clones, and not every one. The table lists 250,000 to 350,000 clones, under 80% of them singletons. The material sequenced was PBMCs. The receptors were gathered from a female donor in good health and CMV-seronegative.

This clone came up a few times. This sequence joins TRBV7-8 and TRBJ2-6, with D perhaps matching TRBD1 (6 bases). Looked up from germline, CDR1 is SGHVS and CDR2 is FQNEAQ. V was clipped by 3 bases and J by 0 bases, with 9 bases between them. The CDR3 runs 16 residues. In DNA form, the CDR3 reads TGTGCCAGCAGCTTCACAGGGATCTCTGGGGCCAACGTCCTGACTTTC. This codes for CASSFTGISGANVLTF.

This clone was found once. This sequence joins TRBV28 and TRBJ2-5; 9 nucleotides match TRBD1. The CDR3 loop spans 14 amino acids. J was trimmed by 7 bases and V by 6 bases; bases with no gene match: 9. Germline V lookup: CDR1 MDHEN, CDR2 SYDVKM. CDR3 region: CASRAGTGMVTQYF. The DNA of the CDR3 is TGTGCCAGCAGAGCCGGGACAGGGATGGTGACCCAGTACTTC.

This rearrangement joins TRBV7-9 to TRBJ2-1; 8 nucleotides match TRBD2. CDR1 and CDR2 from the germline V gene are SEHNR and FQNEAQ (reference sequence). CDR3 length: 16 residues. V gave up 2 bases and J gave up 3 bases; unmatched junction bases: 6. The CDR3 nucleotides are TGTGCCAGCAGCTTACTTCGGGAGGGCCTCTACAATGAGCAGTTCTTC. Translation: CASSLLREGLYNEQFF.

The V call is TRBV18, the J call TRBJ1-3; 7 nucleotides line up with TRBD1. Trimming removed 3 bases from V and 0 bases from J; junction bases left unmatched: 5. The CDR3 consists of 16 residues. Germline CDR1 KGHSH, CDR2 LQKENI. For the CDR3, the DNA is TGTGCCAGCTCACCGGGGACAGCCAGCTCTGGAAACACCATATATTTT. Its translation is CASSPGTASSGNTIYF.

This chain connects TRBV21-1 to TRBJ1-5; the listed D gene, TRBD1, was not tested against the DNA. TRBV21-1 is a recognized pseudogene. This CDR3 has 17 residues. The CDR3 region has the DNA TGTGCCAGCAGCAAAGAGCACCGGGACAGCAGCAATCAGCCCCAGCATTTT. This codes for CASSKEHRDSSNQPQHF.

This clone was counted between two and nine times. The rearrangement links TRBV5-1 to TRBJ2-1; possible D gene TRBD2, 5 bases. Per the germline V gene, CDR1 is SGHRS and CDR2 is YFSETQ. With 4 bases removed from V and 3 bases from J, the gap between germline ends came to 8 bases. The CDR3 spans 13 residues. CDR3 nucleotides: TGCGCCAGCAGCCCGGAGGACTACAATGAGCAGTTCTTC. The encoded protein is CASSPEDYNEQFF.

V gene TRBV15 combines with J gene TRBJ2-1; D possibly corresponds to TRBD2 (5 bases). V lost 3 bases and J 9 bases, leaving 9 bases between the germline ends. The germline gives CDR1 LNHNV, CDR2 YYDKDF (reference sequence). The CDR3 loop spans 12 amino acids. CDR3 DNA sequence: TGTGCCACCAGCAGTCAAAGCGGTGAGCAGTTCTTC. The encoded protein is CATSSQSGEQFF. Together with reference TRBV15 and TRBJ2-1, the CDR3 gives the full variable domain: DAMVIQNPRYQVTQFGKPVTLSCSQTLNHNVMYWYQQKSSQAPKLLFHYYDKDFNNEADTPDNFQSRRPNTSFCFLDIRSPGLGDTAMYLCATSSQSGEQFFGPGTRLTVL.

In DNA, the CDR3 is TGTGCCAGCAGTTCGGGACAGGGGAGCTCTGGGGCCAACGTCCTGACTTTC. It translates to CASSSGQGSSGANVLTF. This chain links TRBV2 with TRBJ2-6; TRBD1 matches 10 bases. The CDR3 extends over 17 amino acids. The trim removed 5 bases at V and 0 bases at J, leaving 4 bases unmatched. From germline, CDR1 is SNHLY and CDR2 FYNNEI.

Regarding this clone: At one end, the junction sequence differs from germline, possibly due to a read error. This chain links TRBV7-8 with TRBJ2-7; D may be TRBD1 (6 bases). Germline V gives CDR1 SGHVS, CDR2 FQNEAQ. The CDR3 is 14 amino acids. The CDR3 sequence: CASSHGTTSSEQYF. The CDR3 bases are TGTGCCAGCAGTCATGGGACAACCTCCTCCGAGCAGTACTTC.

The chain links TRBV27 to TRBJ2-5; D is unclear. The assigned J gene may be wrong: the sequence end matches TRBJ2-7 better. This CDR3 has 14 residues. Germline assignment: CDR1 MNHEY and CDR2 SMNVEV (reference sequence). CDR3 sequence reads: CASSLRPDWYEQYF. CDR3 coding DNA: TGTGCCAGCAGTTTACGGCCAGACTGGTACGAGCAGTACTTC.

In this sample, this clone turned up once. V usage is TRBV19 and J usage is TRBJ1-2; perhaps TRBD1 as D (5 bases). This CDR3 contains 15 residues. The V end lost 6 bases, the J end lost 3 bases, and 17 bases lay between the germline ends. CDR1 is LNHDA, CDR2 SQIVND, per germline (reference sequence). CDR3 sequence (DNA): TGTGCCAGTAGGTCAATTAGGGGCGCGGACTATGGCTACACCTTC. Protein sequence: CASRSIRGADYGYTF.

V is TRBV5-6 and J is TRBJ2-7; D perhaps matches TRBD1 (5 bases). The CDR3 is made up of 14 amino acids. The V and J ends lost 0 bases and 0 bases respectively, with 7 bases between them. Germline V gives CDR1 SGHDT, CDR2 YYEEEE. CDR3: CASSLGQSSYEQYF. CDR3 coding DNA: TGTGCCAGCAGCTTGGGACAGAGCTCCTACGAGCAGTACTTC.

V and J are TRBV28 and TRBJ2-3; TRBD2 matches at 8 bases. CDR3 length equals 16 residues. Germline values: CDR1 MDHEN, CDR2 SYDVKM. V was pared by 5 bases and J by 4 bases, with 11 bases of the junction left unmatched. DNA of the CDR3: TGTGCCAGCAGTGGGGGAGCGGGAGTCGTCCCAGATACGCAGTATTTT. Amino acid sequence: CASSGGAGVVPDTQYF.

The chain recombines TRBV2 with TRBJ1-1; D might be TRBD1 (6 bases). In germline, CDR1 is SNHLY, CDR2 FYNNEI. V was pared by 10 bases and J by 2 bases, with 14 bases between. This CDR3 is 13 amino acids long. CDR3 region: CANQLDSNTEAFF. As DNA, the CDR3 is TGTGCCAACCAGCTGGACAGTAACACTGAAGCTTTCTTT.

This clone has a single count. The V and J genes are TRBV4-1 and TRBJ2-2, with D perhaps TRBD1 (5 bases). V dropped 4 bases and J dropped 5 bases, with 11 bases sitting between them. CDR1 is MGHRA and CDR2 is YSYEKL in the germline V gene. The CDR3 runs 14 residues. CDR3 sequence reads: CASSRQGLTGELFF. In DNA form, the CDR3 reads TGCGCCAGCAGCCGCCAGGGCCTAACCGGGGAGCTGTTTTTT.

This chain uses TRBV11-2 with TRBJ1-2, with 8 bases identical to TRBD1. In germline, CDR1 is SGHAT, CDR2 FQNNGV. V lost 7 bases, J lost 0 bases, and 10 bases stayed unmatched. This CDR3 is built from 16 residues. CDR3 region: CASKGQDSFPNYGYTF. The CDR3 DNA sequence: TGTGCCAGCAAGGGACAGGACTCCTTCCCTAACTATGGCTACACCTTC.

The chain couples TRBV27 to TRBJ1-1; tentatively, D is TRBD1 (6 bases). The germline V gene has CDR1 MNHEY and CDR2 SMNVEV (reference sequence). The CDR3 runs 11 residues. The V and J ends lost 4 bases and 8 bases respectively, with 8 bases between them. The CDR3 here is CASSSGTEAFF. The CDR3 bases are TGTGCCAGCAGTTCCGGGACAGAAGCTTTCTTT.

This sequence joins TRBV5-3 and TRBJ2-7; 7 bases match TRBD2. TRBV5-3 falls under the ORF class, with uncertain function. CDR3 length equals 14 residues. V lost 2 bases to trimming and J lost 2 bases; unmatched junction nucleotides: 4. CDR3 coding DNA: TGTGCCAGAAGCTTTCACAGCGGGGCCTACGAGCAGTACTTC. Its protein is CARSFHSGAYEQYF.

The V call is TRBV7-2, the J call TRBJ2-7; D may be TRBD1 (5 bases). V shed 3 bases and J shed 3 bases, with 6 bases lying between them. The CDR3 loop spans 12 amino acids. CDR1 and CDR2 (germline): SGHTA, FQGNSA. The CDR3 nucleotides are TGTGCCAGCAGCTTCGACAGCTACGAGCAGTACTTC. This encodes CASSFDSYEQYF.

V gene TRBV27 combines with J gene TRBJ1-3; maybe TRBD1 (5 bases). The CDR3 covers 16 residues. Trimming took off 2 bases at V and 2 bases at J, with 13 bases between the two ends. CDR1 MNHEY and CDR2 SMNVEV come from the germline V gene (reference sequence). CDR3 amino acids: CASSLKAGWTGNTIYF. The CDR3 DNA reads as TGTGCCAGCAGTTTAAAGGCAGGGTGGACTGGAAACACCATATATTTT.

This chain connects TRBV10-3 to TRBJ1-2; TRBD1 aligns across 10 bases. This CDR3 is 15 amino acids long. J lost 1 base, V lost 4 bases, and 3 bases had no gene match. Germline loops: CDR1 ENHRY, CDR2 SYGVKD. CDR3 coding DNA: TGTGCCATCAGTGGACAGGGGGCGAGTAACTATGGCTACACCTTC. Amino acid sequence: CAISGQGASNYGYTF.

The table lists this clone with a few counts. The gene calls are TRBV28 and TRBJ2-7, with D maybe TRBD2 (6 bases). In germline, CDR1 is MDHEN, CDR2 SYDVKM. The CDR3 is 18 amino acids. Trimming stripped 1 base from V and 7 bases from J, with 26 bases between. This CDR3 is CASSLYSGRTYETGEQYF. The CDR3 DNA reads TGTGCCAGCAGTTTATATAGCGGCCGGACTTACGAAACGGGGGAGCAGTACTTC.